Shown below are 22 T cell receptor beta chains from a single sample sequenced in a study of breast tumors, draining lymph nodes, adjacent tissues (dated by TCRdb to about 2016). The library came from multiplex PCR. Sequencer: Illumina HiSeq 2000. The raw public reads went through TCRdb reprocessing: fastp at Q25, MiXCR clone calling, in-frame beta chains kept. When rows share a CDR3 protein, they turn into one entry using the most common DNA and genes. The sample has about 22,000 distinct CDR3 sequences on record, under 75% of them singletons. The ten largest clones represent 19% of the sample. The sequencing sample was made of tumor-adjacent breast tissue. The receptors were gathered from a female donor with breast cancer. Some clones in this sample may be carry-over from other donors' samples.

This rearrangement joins TRBV19 to TRBJ1-5; unclear D gene. Trimming cost V 4 bases and J 15 bases, with 13 bases left between them. Germline V gene data show CDR1 as LNHDA and CDR2 as SQIVND (reference sequence). This CDR3 is 11 amino acids long. The CDR3 protein is CASSKGRILHF. The CDR3 DNA reads as TGTGCCAGTAGTAAGGGTCGGATCCTGCATTTT.

This clonotype was found a few times. The J gene is TRBJ1-2, the V gene TRBV7-6; no clear D. CDR3 size: 13 residues. Trimming cost V 0 bases and J 4 bases, with 6 bases left between them. The germline gives CDR1 SGHVS, CDR2 FNYEAQ. CDR3 protein: CASSLAEAYGYTF. The CDR3 DNA sequence: TGTGCCAGCAGCTTAGCGGAGGCCTATGGCTACACCTTC.

The rearrangement joins TRBV7-2 to TRBJ1-5; tentative D call: TRBD1 (5 bases). Trimming removed 1 base at V and 4 bases at J, with 11 bases between. CDR1 and CDR2 (germline): SGHTA, FQGNSA. CDR3 length: 15 amino acids. Here the CDR3 reads CASSLEGRGNQPQHF. In DNA, the CDR3 is TGTGCCAGCAGCTTAGAAGGTAGGGGAAATCAGCCCCAGCATTTT. The whole variable domain, remainder taken from reference TRBV7-2 and TRBJ1-5, is GAGVSQSPSNKVTEKGKDVELRCDPISGHTALYWYRQSLGQGLEFLIYFQGNSAPDKSGLPSDRFSAERTGGSVSTLTIQRTQQEDSAVYLCASSLEGRGNQPQHFGDGTRLSIL.

The chain combines TRBV7-9 with TRBJ2-7; D not resolved. Germline CDR1 and CDR2: SEHNR and FQNEAQ (reference sequence). This CDR3 has 9 residues. Trimming shortened V by 2 bases and J by 10 bases, and 3 bases separated the two germline ends. CDR3 bases: TGTGCCAGCAGCTTAATTCAGTACTTC. Amino acid sequence: CASSLIQYF. Full variable domain (rest looked up from reference TRBV7-9 and TRBJ2-7): DTGVSQNPRHKITKRGQNVTFRCDPISEHNRLYWYRQTLGQGPEFLTYFQNEAQLEKSRLLSDRFSAERPKGSFSTLEIQRTEQGDSAMYLCASSLIQYFGPGTRLTVT.

V gene TRBV7-9 combines with J gene TRBJ1-2; no definite D call. CDR1 is SEHNR and CDR2 is FQNEAQ in the germline V gene (reference sequence). CDR3 size: 13 residues. V was shortened by 1 base and J by 5 bases, with 8 bases between the two germline ends. In DNA, the CDR3 is TGTGCCAGCAGCTTAGGGACTGGATATGGCTACACCTTC. It codes for CASSLGTGYGYTF.

The V gene is TRBV7-2, the J gene TRBJ2-5; D remains unclear. The CDR3 consists of 13 residues. V was clipped by 1 base and J by 6 bases, with 9 bases between them. Germline-derived CDR1 and CDR2 are SGHTA and FQGNSA. CDR3 coding DNA: TGTGCCAGCAGCTTAGAGTCGCGACAGACCCAGTACTTC. Translating gives CASSLESRQTQYF.

This clonotype was picked up one time. The CDR3 is CASSFSGGYTF. For the CDR3, the DNA is TGTGCCAGCAGTTTCAGTGGAGGCTACACCTTC. V gene TRBV12-3 or TRBV12-4 combines with J gene TRBJ1-2, with D unclear. V gave up 3 bases and J gave up 8 bases, with 7 bases separating them. The CDR3 has 11 amino acids.

This clonotype counts as medium-sized. This sequence joins TRBV15 and TRBJ2-3; D might be TRBD1 (6 bases). The CDR3 spans 13 residues. CDR1 is LNHNV, CDR2 YYDKDF, per germline (reference sequence). Trimming shortened V by 1 base and J by 7 bases, and 9 bases separated the two germline ends. The CDR3 DNA reads as TGTGCCACCAGCAGAGCAGGGGTTCATACGCAGTATTTT. Its protein product is CATSRAGVHTQYF.

The chain combines TRBV4-2 with TRBJ2-7; a possible D gene is TRBD1 (7 bases). The CDR3 has 16 amino acids. Germline CDR1 and CDR2: LGHNA and YNFKEQ. Trimming pared 0 bases from V and 1 base from J, leaving 13 bases between. The CDR3 DNA follows: TGTGCCAGCAGCCAAGATGGGGGGACAGAATCCTACGAGCAGTACTTC. Translated: CASSQDGGTESYEQYF.

This clonotype is judged medium-sized. The chain links TRBV18 to TRBJ1-5; D is ambiguous. Germline V gene data show CDR1 as KGHSH and CDR2 as LQKENI. The V end lost 2 bases, the J end lost 3 bases, and 2 bases lay between the germline ends. The length of the CDR3 is 12 residues. CDR3 region: CASSPYNQPQHF. CDR3 nucleotides: TGTGCCAGCTCACCATACAATCAGCCCCAGCATTTT.

This clonotype came up many times. The V gene is TRBV5-1, the J gene TRBJ2-1; no clear D gene. The CDR3 length is 13 residues. The ends were cut back, 0 bases at V and 4 bases at J, with 5 bases in the middle. Germline CDR1 is SGHRS and CDR2 is YFSETQ. CDR3 in amino acids: CASSLEVYNEQFF. CDR3 coding DNA: TGCGCCAGCAGCTTGGAAGTTTACAATGAGCAGTTCTTC.

This clonotype was counted at least ten times. The chain combines TRBV10-1 with TRBJ1-6, with D uncertain. V dropped 3 bases and J dropped 6 bases, with 9 bases sitting between them. The germline gives CDR1 WNHNN, CDR2 SYGVQD (reference sequence). CDR3 length: 14 residues. The CDR3 reads CASSEMGFNSPLHF. DNA for the CDR3: TGCGCCAGCAGTGAAATGGGATTTAATTCACCCCTCCACTTT.

V is TRBV20-1 and J is TRBJ2-5; D call uncertain. Germline V gives CDR1 DFQATT, CDR2 SNEGSKA (reference sequence). The CDR3 sequence is 13 residues long. V was trimmed by 1 base and J by 5 bases, leaving 11 bases between them. The CDR3 reads CSARAEVEETQYF. Here the CDR3 DNA reads TGCAGTGCTAGAGCTGAGGTGGAGGAGACCCAGTACTTC.

V gene TRBV20-1 combines with J gene TRBJ2-7; D gene unclear. This CDR3 region has 15 residues. Per germline, CDR1 DFQATT and CDR2 SNEGSKA (reference sequence). V was trimmed by 1 base and J by 5 bases, leaving 18 bases between them. This chain's CDR3 is CSARGLNMESHEQYF. CDR3 nucleotide sequence: TGCAGTGCTAGAGGGTTAAACATGGAGTCCCACGAGCAGTACTTC.

By frequency in the sample, this clonotype is medium-sized. This chain connects TRBV24-1 to TRBJ2-7; 8 bases agree with TRBD1. Looked up from germline, CDR1 is KGHDR and CDR2 is SFDVKD. There are 15 residues in the CDR3. V shed 3 bases, J shed 2 bases, and the junction held 5 bases outside the gene matches. CDR3 sequence: CATSDPRTGPYEQYF. The CDR3, as DNA: TGTGCCACCAGTGATCCCCGGACAGGGCCCTACGAGCAGTACTTC.

This chain uses TRBV11-3 with TRBJ2-7; 7 bases agree with TRBD2. The germline CDR1 and CDR2 sequences are SGHNT and YENEEA. Losses at the gene ends were 2 bases for V and 2 bases for J; bases not matched to a gene: 0. CDR3 length: 13 residues. As DNA, the CDR3 is TGTGCCAGCAGCTTAACTAGCGCCTACGAGCAGTACTTC. This gives the protein CASSLTSAYEQYF.

In its sample, this clonotype was seen many times. The chain joins TRBV7-2 to TRBJ1-1; weak D call: TRBD1 (6 bases). Trimming stripped 2 bases from V and 4 bases from J, with 11 bases between. This CDR3 region has 14 residues. Germline CDR1 is SGHTA and CDR2 is FQGNSA. The CDR3 nucleotides are TGTGCCAGCAGCTTAATAGGGGGAAGCACTGAAGCTTTCTTT. Translation: CASSLIGGSTEAFF.

The rearrangement links TRBV6-6 to TRBJ2-2, with 8 bases aligning to TRBD1. This CDR3 has 15 residues. Germline trimming cut 6 bases from V and 3 bases from J; bases unmatched to any gene: 6. CDR1 MNHNY and CDR2 SVGAGI come from the germline V gene (reference sequence). CDR3 sequence: CASSSGGIDTGELFF. The CDR3 nucleotides are TGTGCCAGCAGCTCAGGGGGCATCGACACCGGGGAGCTGTTTTTT.

With respect to this clonotype: A junction end diverges from the germline sequence, so it may reflect a read error. This chain connects TRBV20-1 to TRBJ2-7; 15 nucleotides match TRBD2. Germline assignment: CDR1 DFQATT and CDR2 SNEGSKA (reference sequence). This CDR3 is built from 16 residues. The CDR3 DNA reads TGCAGTGCCACCGGGACTAGCGGGAGGATCCTCCACGAGCAGCACTTC. The encoded protein is CSATGTSGRILHEQHF.

Many counts were recorded for this clonotype. The chain uses TRBV9 and TRBJ2-7; D possibly corresponds to TRBD2 (5 bases). V was pared by 2 bases and J by 0 bases, with 12 bases between. This CDR3 has 15 residues. Germline CDR1 is SGDLS and CDR2 is YYNGEE. The CDR3, as DNA: TGTGCCAGCAGCGTCTACAGCGGCCCCTCCTACGAGCAGTACTTC. Translating gives CASSVYSGPSYEQYF.

The chain employs TRBV11-3 and TRBJ1-2, with D unresolved. This CDR3 comprises 13 residues. The V gene lost 0 bases and the J gene lost 5 bases, with 7 bases spanning the gap. From germline, CDR1 is SGHNT and CDR2 YENEEA. The CDR3, as DNA: TGTGCCAGCAGCTTAGAGGCAACTTATGGCTACACCTTC. Translation: CASSLEATYGYTF. The whole variable domain, remainder taken from reference TRBV11-3 and TRBJ1-2, is EAGVVQSPRYKIIEKKQPVAFWCNPISGHNTLYWYLQNLGQGPELLIRYENEEAVDDSQLPKDRFSAERLKGVDSTLKIQPAELGDSAVYLCASSLEATYGYTFGSGTRLTVV.

This clonotype came up many times. The J gene is TRBJ1-2, the V gene TRBV28; possibly TRBD1 for D (5 bases). Trimming took off 7 bases at V and 3 bases at J, with 12 bases between the two ends. CDR3 length equals 13 residues. The germline V gene encodes CDR1 MDHEN and CDR2 SYDVKM. The CDR3 reads CASTPAGDYGYTF. DNA for the CDR3: TGTGCCAGCACCCCGGCGGGGGACTATGGCTACACCTTC.